These 13 T cell receptor beta chains originate from one sample sequenced in a study of tumor-infiltrating lymphocytes in primary liver carcinoma. Each 20-30 mg portion of unsorted bulk tissue served as the source for co-extraction of RNA and DNA. The researchers produced TCR beta cDNA from approximately 550 ng total RNA with a constant-region primer. It was through three nested multiplex PCR rounds of slightly modified ARM-PCR that TCR beta libraries arose. Running roughly 10 cycles apiece, the first two PCR rounds relied on TRBV1-TRBV30 forward primers together with a C-beta reverse primer. TCRdb called the multiplex PCR reads again in MiXCR, with one record for every CDR3 protein. Of 55,000 to 70,000 distinct CDR3 sequences in the sample, 60% to 85% were seen once. Sequencing was carried out using liver tumor tissue from sampling region 2. Subset defined: tumor region T2, inferior pole. Receptors were obtained from a man aged 35 to 55 with primary liver carcinoma and hepatitis B virus infection.

Of note for this clonotype: One junction end disagrees with the germline gene, perhaps due to a read error. The rearrangement uses TRBV6-5 and TRBJ1-1; 9 positions match TRBD1. Germline values: CDR1 MNHEY, CDR2 SVGAGI. The CDR3 has 15 residues. The CDR3 sequence is CVSSKLQGARTGAFF. The CDR3 DNA is TGTGTCAGCAGTAAGTTACAGGGGGCGAGGACTGGAGCTTTCTTT.

A word on this clonotype: This clone may be a read error of a much larger clone one base away. The chain uses TRBV11-2 and TRBJ2-6; D could derive from TRBD1 or TRBD2 (5 bases each). Germline loops: CDR1 SGHAT, CDR2 FQNNGV. CDR3 length equals 15 residues. Written as DNA, the CDR3 is TGTGCCACCCAGCGGCCGAGCTCTGGGGCCGACGTCCTGACTTTC. The encoded protein is CATQRPSSGADVLTF.

The gene calls are TRBV28 and TRBJ2-3; TRBD1 matches 7 bases. This CDR3 is built from 14 residues. Germline V gives CDR1 MDHEN, CDR2 SYDVKM. J lost 4 bases, V lost 7 bases, and 8 bases had no gene match. This CDR3 is CASNQGQESDTQYF. The CDR3 DNA sequence: TGTGCCAGCAATCAAGGACAGGAGTCAGATACGCAGTATTTT.

Notes on this clonotype: One end of the junction does not line up with germline, which may come from a read error. This chain links TRBV6-5 with TRBJ2-7; D might be TRBD1 (6 bases). CDR1 and CDR2 (germline): MNHEY, SVGAGI. This CDR3 spans 15 amino acids. In nucleotides, the CDR3 is TGTGCCAGCAGTTATCGGGCTAGCAGGGGCTACGAGCTGTACTTC. This translates into CASSYRASRGYELYF.

For this clonotype: Germline and junction disagree at one end, which may indicate a read error. V is TRBV12-3 or TRBV12-4 and J is TRBJ2-2; 8 positions match TRBD2. The CDR3 is made up of 17 amino acids. The CDR3 nucleotides are TGTGCCAGCAGTCCCCCGGGACTAGTCGTGAACATCGGGGAGCTGCTTTTT. Its translation: CASSPPGLVVNIGELLF.

The rearrangement links TRBV12-3 or TRBV12-4 to TRBJ1-2; 7 bases fit TRBD1. The CDR3 sequence is 13 residues long. V lost 5 bases, J lost 4 bases, and 4 bases stayed unmatched. The CDR3, as DNA: TGTGCCAGCAGTCCCCAGGGGGTCTATGGCTACACCTTC. Its translation: CASSPQGVYGYTF.

This clonotype showed up just a few times. The chain couples TRBV5-1 to TRBJ2-2; D ambiguous. Germline V CDR1 and CDR2: SGHRS, YFSETQ. The CDR3 is 14 residues long. Trimming took off 4 bases at V and 1 base at J, with 8 bases between the two ends. CDR3 loop: CASSLGLNTGELFF. CDR3 nucleotides: TGCGCCAGCAGCCTGGGCCTGAACACCGGGGAGCTGTTTTTT.

With regard to this clonotype: Germline and junction disagree at one end, which may indicate a read error. J is TRBJ2-1 and V is TRBV30, with 7 bases identical to TRBD1. CDR1 and CDR2 (germline): GTSNPN, SVGIG (reference sequence). The CDR3 covers 15 residues. The CDR3 here is CAWRRTGSSYNKQFF. In DNA form, the CDR3 reads TGTGCCTGGAGGCGGACAGGAAGCTCCTACAATAAGCAGTTCTTC.

Comment on this clonotype: One junction end does not reproduce the germline sequence, and a read error may be involved. This chain joins TRBV12-3 or TRBV12-4 and TRBJ2-7, with a possible D match to TRBD2 (6 bases). This CDR3 has 18 amino acids. CDR3 bases: TGTGCCAGTAGTTTAGCGCGGGCTATCGGGAGCCTCTCCTACGAGCAGTACTTC. As protein: CASSLARAIGSLSYEQYF.

For this clonotype: At one end the junction does not follow the germline gene, possibly because of a read error. The chain recombines TRBV12-3 or TRBV12-4 with TRBJ2-7; the D gene is possibly TRBD1 (6 bases). This CDR3 is built from 15 residues. Here the CDR3 reads CASSLGTVGTYEQYF. The CDR3 DNA sequence: TGTGCCAGCAGTTTAGGGACAGTGGGCACCTACGAGCAATACTTC.

The chain employs TRBV5-4 and TRBJ2-7; a weak D match, TRBD2 (6 bases). Per the germline V gene, CDR1 is SGHNT and CDR2 is YYREEE (reference sequence). The germline V and J ends were trimmed by 3 bases and 2 bases, with 12 bases remaining between them. The CDR3 covers 14 residues. The CDR3 reads CASSSRDFPYEQYF. CDR3 sequence (DNA): TGTGCCAGCAGCTCAAGGGACTTCCCCTACGAGCAGTACTTC.

This clonotype was detected only a few times. A much larger clonotype is one base distant, so this may be a read error. This rearrangement joins TRBV5-1 to TRBJ2-7; D is possibly TRBD2 (5 bases). CDR3 size: 16 residues. Looked up from germline, CDR1 is SGHRS and CDR2 is YFSETQ. V shed 6 bases and J shed 0 bases, with 19 bases lying between them. The CDR3 protein is CASNWAASKSSYEQYF. In DNA, the CDR3 is TGCGCCAGCAACTGGGCGGCTAGCAAGAGCTCCTACGAGCAGTACTTC.

Concerning this clonotype itself: A read error may account for a junction end that differs from germline. The chain couples TRBV11-2 to TRBJ2-7; D not resolved. The V gene's germline CDR1 is SGHAT and CDR2 FQNNGV. CDR3 size: 16 residues. The CDR3 reads CVSNLEMAPKPYEKYF. The CDR3 bases are TGTGTCAGCAACTTAGAGATGGCACCAAAACCCTACGAGAAGTACTTC.